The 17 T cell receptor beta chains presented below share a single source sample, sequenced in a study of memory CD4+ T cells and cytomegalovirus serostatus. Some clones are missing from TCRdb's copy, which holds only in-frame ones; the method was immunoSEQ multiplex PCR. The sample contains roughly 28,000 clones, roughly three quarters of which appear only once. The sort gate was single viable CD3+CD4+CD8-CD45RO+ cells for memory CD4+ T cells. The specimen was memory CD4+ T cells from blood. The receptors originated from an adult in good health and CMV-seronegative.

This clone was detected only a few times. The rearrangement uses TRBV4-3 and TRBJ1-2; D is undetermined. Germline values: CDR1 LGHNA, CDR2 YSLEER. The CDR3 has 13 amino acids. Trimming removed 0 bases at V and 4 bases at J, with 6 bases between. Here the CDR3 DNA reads TGCGCCAGCAGCCAAGAGGGCCGCTATGGCTACACCTTC. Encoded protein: CASSQEGRYGYTF.

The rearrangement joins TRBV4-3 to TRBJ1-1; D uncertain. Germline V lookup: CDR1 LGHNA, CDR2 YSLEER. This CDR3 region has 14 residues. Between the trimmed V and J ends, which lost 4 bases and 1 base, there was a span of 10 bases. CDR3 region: CASSRGNRNTEAFF. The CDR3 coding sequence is TGCGCCAGCAGCCGAGGGAATAGGAACACTGAAGCTTTCTTT.

CDR3 sequence reads: CASREGKSGNTIYF. The CDR3 region has the DNA TGTGCCAGCAGGGAGGGGAAAAGTGGAAACACCATATATTTT. The chain links TRBV21-1 to TRBJ1-3. TRBV21-1 is designated a pseudogene. The length of the CDR3 is 14 residues.

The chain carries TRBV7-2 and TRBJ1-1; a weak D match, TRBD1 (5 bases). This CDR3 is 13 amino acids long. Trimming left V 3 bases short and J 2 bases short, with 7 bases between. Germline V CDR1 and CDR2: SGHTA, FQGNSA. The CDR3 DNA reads TGTGCCAGCAGCTTTCAGGGAAACACTGAAGCTTTCTTT. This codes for CASSFQGNTEAFF.

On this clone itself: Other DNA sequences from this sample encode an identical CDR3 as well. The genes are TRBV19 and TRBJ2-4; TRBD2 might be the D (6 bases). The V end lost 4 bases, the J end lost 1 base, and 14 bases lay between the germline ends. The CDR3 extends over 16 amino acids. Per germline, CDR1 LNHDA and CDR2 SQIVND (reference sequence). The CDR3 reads CASSKPQGLAKNIQYF. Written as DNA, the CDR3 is TGTGCCAGTAGTAAACCCCAGGGACTGGCCAAAAACATTCAGTACTTC.

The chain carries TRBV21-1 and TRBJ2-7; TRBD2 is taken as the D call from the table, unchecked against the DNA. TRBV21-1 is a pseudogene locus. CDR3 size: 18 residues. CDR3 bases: TGTGCCAGCAGCAAAGGCCGGACTAGCGGGAGCCGCCCCTACGAGCAGTACTTC. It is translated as CASSKGRTSGSRPYEQYF.

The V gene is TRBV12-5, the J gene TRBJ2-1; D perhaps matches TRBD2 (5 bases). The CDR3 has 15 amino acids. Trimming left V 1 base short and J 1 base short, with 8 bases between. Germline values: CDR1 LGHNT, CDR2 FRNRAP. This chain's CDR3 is CASGLDSGSYNEQFF. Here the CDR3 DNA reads TGTGCTAGTGGTTTGGACAGCGGATCCTACAATGAGCAGTTCTTC.

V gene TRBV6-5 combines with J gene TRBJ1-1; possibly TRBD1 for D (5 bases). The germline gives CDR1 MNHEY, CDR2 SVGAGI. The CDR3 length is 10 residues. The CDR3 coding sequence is TGTCCGGGGGGGGGAGTTTCGGCTTTCTTT. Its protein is CPGGGVSAFF.

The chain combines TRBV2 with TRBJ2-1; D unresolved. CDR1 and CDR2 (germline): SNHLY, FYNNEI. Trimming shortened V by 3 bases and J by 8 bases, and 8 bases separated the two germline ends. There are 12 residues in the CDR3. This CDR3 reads CASSDWADEQFF. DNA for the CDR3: TGTGCCAGCAGTGATTGGGCTGATGAGCAGTTCTTC.

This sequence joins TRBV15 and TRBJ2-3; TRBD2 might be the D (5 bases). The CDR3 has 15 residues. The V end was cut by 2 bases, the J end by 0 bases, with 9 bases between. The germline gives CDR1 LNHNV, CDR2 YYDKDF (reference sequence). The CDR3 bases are TGTGCCACCAGCAGACCGGGATCGAGCACAGATACGCAGTATTTT. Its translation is CATSRPGSSTDTQYF.

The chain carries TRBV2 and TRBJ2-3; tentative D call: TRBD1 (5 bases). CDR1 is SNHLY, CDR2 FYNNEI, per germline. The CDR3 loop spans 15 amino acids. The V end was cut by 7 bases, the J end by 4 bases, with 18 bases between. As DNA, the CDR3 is TGTGCCAGCATATCGTTAGGGGCTGCTGCAGATACGCAGTATTTT. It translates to CASISLGAAADTQYF.

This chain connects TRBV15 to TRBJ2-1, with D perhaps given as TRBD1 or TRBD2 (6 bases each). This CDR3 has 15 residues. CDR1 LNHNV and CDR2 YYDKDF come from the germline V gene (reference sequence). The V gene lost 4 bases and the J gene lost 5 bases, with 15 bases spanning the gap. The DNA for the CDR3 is TGTGCCACCAGCATGGGGGGCGGTCTGAACAATGAGCAGTTCTTC. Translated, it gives CATSMGGGLNNEQFF.

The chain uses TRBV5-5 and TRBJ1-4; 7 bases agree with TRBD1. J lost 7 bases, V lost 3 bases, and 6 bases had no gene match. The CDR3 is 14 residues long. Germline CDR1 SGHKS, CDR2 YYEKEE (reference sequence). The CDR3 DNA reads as TGTGCCAGCAGCTCCGGACAGGTCCTTGAAAAACTGTTTTTT. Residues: CASSSGQVLEKLFF.

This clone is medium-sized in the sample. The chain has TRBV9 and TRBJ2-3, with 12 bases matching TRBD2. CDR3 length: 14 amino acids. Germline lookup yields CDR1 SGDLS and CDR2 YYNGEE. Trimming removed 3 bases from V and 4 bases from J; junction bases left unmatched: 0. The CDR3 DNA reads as TGTGCCAGCAGCGGACTAGCGGGAGCAGATACGCAGTATTTT. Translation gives CASSGLAGADTQYF.

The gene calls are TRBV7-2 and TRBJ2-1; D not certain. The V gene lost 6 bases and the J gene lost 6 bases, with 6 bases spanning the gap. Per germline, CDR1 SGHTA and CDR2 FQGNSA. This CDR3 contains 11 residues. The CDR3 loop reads CASSSFNEQFF. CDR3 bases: TGTGCCAGCAGTTCTTTCAATGAGCAGTTCTTC. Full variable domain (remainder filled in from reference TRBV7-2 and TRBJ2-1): GAGVSQSPSNKVTEKGKDVELRCDPISGHTALYWYRQSLGQGLEFLIYFQGNSAPDKSGLPSDRFSAERTGGSVSTLTIQRTQQEDSAVYLCASSSFNEQFFGPGTRLTVL.

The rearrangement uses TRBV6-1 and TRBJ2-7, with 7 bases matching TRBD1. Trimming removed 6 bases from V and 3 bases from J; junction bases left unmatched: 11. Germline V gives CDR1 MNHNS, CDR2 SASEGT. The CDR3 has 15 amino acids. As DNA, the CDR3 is TGTGCCAGCAGCGGGAACCGGGACAGCAACTACGAGCAGTACTTC. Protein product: CASSGNRDSNYEQYF.

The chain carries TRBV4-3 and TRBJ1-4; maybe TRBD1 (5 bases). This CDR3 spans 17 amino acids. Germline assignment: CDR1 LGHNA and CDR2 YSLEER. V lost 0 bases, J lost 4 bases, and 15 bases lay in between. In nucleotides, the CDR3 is TGCGCCAGCAGCCAAGATTACCGGGGACTAGGTAATGAAAAACTGTTTTTT. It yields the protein CASSQDYRGLGNEKLFF.